These T cell receptor beta chains were read from a single sample in a study of Graves' ophthalmopathy and Graves' hyperthyroidism. TCRdb used MiXCR to reprocess the multiplex PCR reads, holding one entry per CDR3 protein. The table has over 200,000 distinct CDR3 sequences, about 32% seen once. The specimen sequenced was peripheral blood. These receptor sequences come from a man between 45 and 60 years old with Graves' ophthalmopathy. Each CDR3 is given with its conserved first and last residue. Each record gives: V gene, D gene, CDR3 length, clone size, J gene, CDR3 DNA, CDR3 protein. D genes are given only for firm matches. A row's size may be missing; if present it is once, few, many or a size class.

>TRBV4-2|TRBD2|20|many|TRBJ2-7
TGTGCCAGCAGCCGGACCGCCGGGACTAGCGGGAGGACTAGCAACTACGAGCAGTACTTC
CASSRTAGTSGRTSNYEQYF
>TRBV28|.|14|many|TRBJ1-2
TGTGCCAGCAGTTCGAGAGACAGATCCTATGGCTACACCTTC
CASSSRDRSYGYTF
>TRBV5-1|.|15|many|TRBJ2-5
TGCGCCAGCAGCTTGGCCCTAGCGTCGAGAGAGACCCAGTACTTC
CASSLALASRETQYF
>TRBV7-3|TRBD2|21|.|TRBJ2-7
TGTGCCAGCAGCTTAAGGCCGTCAATCGGGCTAGCGGGAGACAGCTCCTACGAGCAGTACTTC
CASSLRPSIGLAGDSSYEQYF
>TRBV5-1|.|17|many|TRBJ2-2
TGCGCCAGCAGCTCGTTAGGACGGATTCCGAACACCGGGGAGCTGTTTTTT
CASSSLGRIPNTGELFF
>TRBV7-2|.|14|many|TRBJ1-6
TGTGCCAGCAGCTTAGACGGTTATAATTCACCCCTCCACTTT
CASSLDGYNSPLHF
>TRBV20-1|.|13|.|TRBJ2-5
TGCAGTGCTAGTGTCTGGGAGAGGGAGACCCAGTACTTC
CSASVWERETQYF
>TRBV5-5|.|15|many|TRBJ2-7
TGTGCCAGCAGCTTGGTAAGAGGGGCGCGCGGCGAGCAGTACTTC
CASSLVRGARGEQYF
>TRBV7-3|.|15|.|TRBJ2-7
TGTGCCAGCAGCTTAACCGGGACTGCAACCTACGAGCAGTACTTC
CASSLTGTATYEQYF
>TRBV15|.|16|many|TRBJ2-7
TGTGCCACCAGCAGATACCAGACTGGGGCGGGCGGCGAGCAGTACTTC
CATSRYQTGAGGEQYF
>TRBV10-3|.|12|many|TRBJ2-5
TGTGCCATCAGTGTCAAGGGAGAGACCCAGTACTTC
CAISVKGETQYF
>TRBV6-5|.|17|.|TRBJ2-2
TGTGCCAGCAGTTACGGGGGGCAGGGACAGAACACCGGGGAGCTGTTTTTT
CASSYGGQGQNTGELFF
>TRBV2|.|11|many|TRBJ2-7
TGTGCCAGCCGGCTCCATAACGAGCAGTACTTC
CASRLHNEQYF
>TRBV29-1|.|13|.|TRBJ2-5
TGCAGCGTTGAAAGGACCCAGGGAGAGACCCAGTACTTC
CSVERTQGETQYF
>TRBV30|.|14|many|TRBJ1-6
TGTGCCTGGAGTCGCCGGGACGCTAATTCACCCCTCCACTTT
CAWSRRDANSPLHF
>TRBV10-2|.|12|many|TRBJ2-5
TGCGCCAGCAGTGTGGGGCGGGAGACCCAGTACTTC
CASSVGRETQYF
>TRBV14|.|12|many|TRBJ1-2
TGTGCCAGCAGCCAAGATATCAGGGGCTACACCTTC
CASSQDIRGYTF
>TRBV30|.|14|few|TRBJ1-6
TGTGCCTGGAAGGGCAGGGTTGTTAATTCACCCCTCCACTTT
CAWKGRVVNSPLHF
>TRBV27|TRBD1|15|few|TRBJ1-2
TGTGCCAGCAGTTTATTGGGACAGGGCGCGAATGGCTACACCTTC
CASSLLGQGANGYTF
>TRBV6-1|.|12|.|TRBJ2-5
TGTGCCAGCGGGGACAACCAAGAGACCCAGTACTTC
CASGDNQETQYF
>TRBV20-1|.|15|once|TRBJ1-1
TGCAGTGCTGACGACCGCGGAAGGGTGAACACTGAAGCTTTCTTT
CSADDRGRVNTEAFF
>TRBV6-2/TRBV6-3|.|12|many|TRBJ2-7
TGTGCCAGCCGAACTCTCACCTACGAGCAGTACTTC
CASRTLTYEQYF
>TRBV29-1|TRBD1|15|many|TRBJ2-7
TGCAGCGTTCTATCCCGGGACAGCAGCTCCTACGAGCAGTACTTC
CSVLSRDSSSYEQYF
>TRBV6-1|.|13|.|TRBJ1-1
TGTGCCAGCAGCTTCACATCGGACACTGAAGCTTTCTTT
CASSFTSDTEAFF
>TRBV13|.|13|many|TRBJ1-1
TGTGCCAGCAGCAGAAACCAGAACACTGAAGCTTTCTTT
CASSRNQNTEAFF
>TRBV6-1|.|14|few|TRBJ1-2
TGTGCCAGCAGAACAACGGGACTGCCGTATGGCTACACCTTC
CASRTTGLPYGYTF
>TRBV18|.|11|many|TRBJ2-7
TGTGCCAGCTCACTTCTCACCGAGCAGTACTTC
CASSLLTEQYF
>TRBV19|.|13|many|TRBJ2-7
TGTGCCAGTAGTATTTCGGAACCCTACGAGCAGTACTTC
CASSISEPYEQYF
>TRBV2|.|13|many|TRBJ2-7
TGTGCCAGCAGTGATTTGGGACGCTACGAGCAGTACTTC
CASSDLGRYEQYF
>TRBV7-9|.|13|many|TRBJ2-7
TGTGCCAGCAGCTTGGACAGCTTCTACGAGCAGTACTTC
CASSLDSFYEQYF
>TRBV29-1|.|11|.|TRBJ1-1
TGCAGCGCCGGAAGGTACGGTGAAGCTTTCTTT
CSAGRYGEAFF
>TRBV6-1|.|12|.|TRBJ1-1
TGTGCCATCAGTGAGCAGTTGACTGAAGCTTTCTTT
CAISEQLTEAFF
>TRBV3-1|.|14|many|TRBJ2-5
TGTGCCAGCAGTCCCCTGGACGGCGGGGAGACCCAGTACTTC
CASSPLDGGETQYF
>TRBV28|.|14|many|TRBJ2-2
TGTGCCAGCAGTTTGCCGGGAGATACCGGGGAGCTGTTTTTT
CASSLPGDTGELFF
>TRBV28|TRBD1|14|many|TRBJ2-7
TGTGCCAGCAATACCGGACAGGGGGCTTACGAGCAGTACTTC
CASNTGQGAYEQYF
>TRBV3-1|TRBD2|14|many|TRBJ2-5
TGTGCCAGCAGCCTGGGGGGGTGGGGAGAGACCCAGTACTTC
CASSLGGWGETQYF
>TRBV12-3/TRBV12-4|.|13|.|TRBJ2-7
TGTGCCAGCAGTTTCGGCAGGGTTCGCGAGCAGTACTTC
CASSFGRVREQYF
>TRBV11-2|TRBD2|16|many|TRBJ2-7
TGTGCCAGCAGCCGAATAACTAGCGGGCCGACCTACGAGCAGTACTTC
CASSRITSGPTYEQYF
>TRBV12-3/TRBV12-4|.|15|.|TRBJ2-5
TGTGCCAGCAGGCGCGGGCAGGCTCTTTTCGAGACCCAGTACTTC
CASRRGQALFETQYF
>TRBV12-3/TRBV12-4|.|14|many|TRBJ2-5
TGTGCCAGCAGACCCACCTGGACTCAAGAGACCCAGTACTTC
CASRPTWTQETQYF
>TRBV6-5|.|14|many|TRBJ1-2
TGTGCCAGCAGTTCCCCCGAAGGCAACCCACAGTCCACCTTC
CASSSPEGNPQSTF
>TRBV6-1|TRBD1|14|few|TRBJ2-5
TGTGCCAGTCCCAAGAGGGACAGACAAGAGACCCAGTACTTC
CASPKRDRQETQYF
>TRBV12-3/TRBV12-4|.|12|once|TRBJ2-2
TGTGCCAGCAGTTTTAGGGACCCCAGGCTGTTTTTT
CASSFRDPRLFF
>TRBV14|.|15|once|TRBJ2-2
TGTGCCAGCAGCCAAAAACGAGGGGTGGCCGGGGAGCTGTTTTTT
CASSQKRGVAGELFF
>TRBV11-2|.|15|.|TRBJ1-2
TGTGCCAGCAGCTTATGGACATCTCAAAACTATGGCTACACCTTC
CASSLWTSQNYGYTF
>TRBV28|.|13|.|TRBJ2-7
TGTGCCAGCAGACGACCGGAGGGGTACGAGCAGTACTTC
CASRRPEGYEQYF
>TRBV12-5|.|17|.|TRBJ1-1
TGTGCTAGTGGTTTGACAGTCACAGGGAAGGGGAACACTGAAGCTTTCTTT
CASGLTVTGKGNTEAFF
>TRBV12-3/TRBV12-4|.|16|.|TRBJ1-2
TGTGCCAGCAGTTTAGCGGAACAGGCCCCTAACTATGGCTACACCTTC
CASSLAEQAPNYGYTF
>TRBV12-3/TRBV12-4|.|13|.|TRBJ1-2
TGTGCCAGCAGTTTAGTGGTGGGCTATGGCTACACCTTC
CASSLVVGYGYTF
>TRBV11-2|.|16|.|TRBJ2-6
TGTGCCAGCAGCCTAACCTCTACCTGGGGGGCCAACGTCCTGACTTTC
CASSLTSTWGANVLTF
>TRBV29-1|TRBD2|13|many|TRBJ2-5
TGCAGCGTTCTTCTAGCGGGAGATGAGACCCAGTACTTC
CSVLLAGDETQYF
>TRBV28|.|15|few|TRBJ2-5
TGTGCCAGCAGTTCTAGGACAGCAATCCAAGAGACCCAGTACTTC
CASSSRTAIQETQYF
>TRBV28|.|15|many|TRBJ1-1
TGTGCCATCGCGACAGCGCGGAGGGGGAACACTGAAGCTTTCTTT
CAIATARRGNTEAFF